These 28 T cell receptor beta chains were sequenced from one sample in a study of read filtering for tumor transcriptome and immune sequencing. From 300 to 450 ng of RNA, a library with molecular barcoded alpha/delta and beta/gamma adaptors was made. TCRdb analysed the reads with MiXCR anew, one entry per CDR3 protein. The table records 93,000 or so distinct CDR3 sequences, under 25% of them present only once. The sequenced sample was a population of CD138-negative cells sorted from bone marrow. The receptors originated from a donor over 35 with multiple myeloma.

This clonotype was seen repeatedly, ten times or more. CDR3 in amino acids: CASSSQRGHNEQFF. CDR3 nucleotides: TGCGCCAGCAGCTCGCAAAGGGGTCACAATGAGCAGTTCTTC. This chain joins TRBV5-1 and TRBJ2-1; TRBD1 is a possible D gene (5 bases). The CDR3 sequence is 14 residues long. The germline CDR1 and CDR2 sequences are SGHRS and YFSETQ. V was clipped by 3 bases and J by 5 bases, with 12 bases between them.

For this clonotype: A much larger clone is a single base away; this may be a read error. The chain carries TRBV5-4 and TRBJ2-7; D possibly matches TRBD1 or TRBD2 (5 bases each). CDR1 SGHNT and CDR2 YYREEE come from the germline V gene (reference sequence). CDR3 size: 14 residues. Between the trimmed V and J ends, which lost 0 bases and 11 bases, there was a span of 18 bases. This CDR3 reads CASSLVSAEGKEYF. CDR3 sequence (DNA): TGTGCCAGCAGCTTGGTGTCGGCAGAGGGGAAGGAGTACTTC.

Ten or more counts support this clonotype. The chain joins TRBV11-2 to TRBJ2-1; D is perhaps TRBD1 (5 bases). V dropped 1 base and J dropped 0 bases, with 7 bases sitting between them. CDR1 SGHAT and CDR2 FQNNGV come from the germline V gene. The CDR3 is 15 amino acids. The CDR3 spells CASSLGQSSYNEQFF. CDR3 nucleotides: TGTGCCAGCAGCTTAGGACAGAGCTCCTACAATGAGCAGTTCTTC.

About this clonotype: This may be a read error, as it is one base from a much larger clone. The chain carries TRBV7-3 and TRBJ2-1; TRBD2 matches 8 bases. Germline CDR1 is SGHTA and CDR2 is FQGTGA. This CDR3 has 16 amino acids. The V gene end was trimmed by 0 bases and the J gene end by 4 bases; junction bases not matched to a gene: 5. CDR3 in amino acids: CASSLTELAGYNEQFF. DNA for the CDR3: TGTGCCAGCAGCTTAACGGAGTTAGCGGGATACAATGAGCAGTTCTTC.

With respect to this clonotype: The missing conserved phenylalanine or tryptophan at the end of this CDR3 makes a read error likely. This chain links TRBV29-1 with TRBJ1-1; D not resolved. V gave up 4 bases and J gave up 2 bases, with 2 bases separating them. This CDR3 region has 10 residues. Germline V gives CDR1 SQVTM, CDR2 ANQGSEA. The CDR3 sequence is CSVGNTEAFS. The CDR3 DNA follows: TGCAGCGTTGGAAACACTGAAGCTTTCTCT.

Details on this clonotype: A much larger clone differs by one base, so this may be a read error. The CDR3 sequence: CAISQRGTASTDTQYF. As DNA, the CDR3 is TGTGCCATCAGTCAAAGGGGGACAGCTAGCACAGATACGCAGTATTTT. The chain combines TRBV10-3 with TRBJ2-3, with 7 bases lining up with TRBD1. V lost 5 bases to trimming and J lost 0 bases; unmatched junction nucleotides: 8. Germline V gene lookup returns CDR1 ENHRY and CDR2 SYGVKD. CDR3 length: 16 amino acids.

Regarding this clonotype: A far larger clone is one nucleotide away, so this likely arose from a read error. V is TRBV7-3 and J is TRBJ2-5; TRBD2 matches 8 bases. The CDR3 has 14 amino acids. CDR1 and CDR2 from the germline V gene are SGHTA and FQGTGA. For the CDR3, the DNA is TGTGCCGGCAGCTCCGGGGGGGCACAAGAGACCCAGTACTTC. Protein sequence: CAGSSGGAQETQYF.

The V call is TRBV2, the J call TRBJ1-5; weak D call: TRBD1 (5 bases). The CDR3 has 14 residues. V was trimmed by 0 bases and J by 5 bases, leaving 8 bases between them. The germline gives CDR1 SNHLY, CDR2 FYNNEI. The CDR3 loop reads CASSEATDDQPQHF. CDR3 coding DNA: TGTGCCAGCAGTGAAGCGACAGACGATCAGCCCCAGCATTTT.

The chain carries TRBV7-9 and TRBJ2-5; 11 nucleotides match TRBD1. There are 15 residues in the CDR3. Trimming took 6 bases from V and 5 from J; bases not matched to a gene: 8. Germline assignment: CDR1 SEHNR and CDR2 FQNEAQ (reference sequence). CDR3 DNA sequence: TGTGCCAGCAGGGGGACAGGGGGAGGCCTGGAGACCCAGTACTTC. Its protein product is CASRGTGGGLETQYF.

This chain joins TRBV29-1 and TRBJ2-3; the D gene is possibly TRBD1 (5 bases). Germline CDR1 SQVTM, CDR2 ANQGSEA. This CDR3 is 16 amino acids long. V was trimmed by 5 bases and J by 0 bases, leaving 18 bases between them. CDR3 amino acids: CSVQGAERTSTDTQYF. The CDR3 DNA sequence: TGCAGCGTTCAGGGCGCAGAGAGAACTAGCACAGATACGCAGTATTTT.

This clonotype was detected many times. This sequence joins TRBV6-2 or TRBV6-3 and TRBJ2-7; no clear D. The CDR3 covers 13 residues. V was clipped by 3 bases and J by 2 bases, with 8 bases between them. Germline CDR1 is MNHEY and CDR2 is SVGEGT. DNA of the CDR3: TGTGCCAGCAGTTATAGCCGTCCCTACGAGCAGTACTTC. Its translation: CASSYSRPYEQYF.

This clonotype appeared many times. The CDR3 here is CASSEHHSPLHF. CDR3 sequence (DNA): TGTGCCAGCAGTGAACACCATTCACCCCTCCACTTT. V usage is TRBV6-1 and J usage is TRBJ1-6; no clear D gene. The germline CDR1 and CDR2 sequences are MNHNS and SASEGT. The CDR3 is 12 amino acids. V lost 2 bases, J lost 8 bases, and 4 bases lay in between.

The sample holds many counts of this clonotype. The gene calls are TRBV29-1 and TRBJ2-1; tentatively, D is TRBD2 (7 bases). The ends were cut back, 6 bases at V and 8 bases at J, with 20 bases in the middle. The CDR3 loop spans 14 amino acids. Germline V gene sequence: CDR1 SQVTM, CDR2 ANQGSEA. The CDR3 DNA reads as TGCAGCGTGAGGAAGGGGGGGGCCGTCTATGAGCAGTTCTTC. Its translation is CSVRKGGAVYEQFF.

V gene TRBV19 combines with J gene TRBJ2-1; tentatively, D is TRBD2 (6 bases). The CDR3 runs 14 residues. Looked up from germline, CDR1 is LNHDA and CDR2 is SQIVND (reference sequence). Trimming cost V 8 bases and J 6 bases, with 17 bases left between them. CDR3 loop: CASAVGLGGNEQFF. The CDR3 nucleotides are TGTGCCAGTGCCGTTGGACTGGGGGGCAATGAGCAGTTCTTC.

The V call is TRBV28, the J call TRBJ1-4, with unresolved D. V dropped 8 bases and J dropped 10 bases, with 17 bases sitting between them. Germline CDR1 reads MDHEN; CDR2 reads SYDVKM. This CDR3 comprises 13 residues. This CDR3 is CASLFGEAGKLFF. The DNA for the CDR3 is TGTGCCAGCCTTTTCGGAGAGGCCGGAAAACTGTTTTTT.

This chain uses TRBV19 with TRBJ1-5; a weak D match, TRBD1 (5 bases). Germline-derived CDR1 and CDR2 are LNHDA and SQIVND (reference sequence). V was pared by 7 bases and J by 6 bases, with 13 bases between. The length of the CDR3 is 13 residues. This CDR3 is CASNGRAGQPQHF. The CDR3 nucleotides are TGTGCCAGTAACGGCAGGGCGGGTCAGCCCCAGCATTTT.

This clonotype was counted between two and nine times. The chain links TRBV6-1 to TRBJ2-1, with D perhaps TRBD2 (6 bases). Germline CDR1 MNHNS, CDR2 SASEGT. V shed 10 bases and J shed 4 bases, with 14 bases lying between them. The CDR3 loop spans 13 amino acids. Here the CDR3 DNA reads TGTGCCATCTCTTGGGGAGGTTACAATGAGCAGTTCTTC. Protein sequence: CAISWGGYNEQFF.

This clonotype was recorded at least ten times. The chain links TRBV29-1 to TRBJ2-5; D remains ambiguous. The CDR3 length is 14 residues. V was pared by 5 bases and J by 3 bases, with 16 bases between. The V gene's germline CDR1 is SQVTM and CDR2 ANQGSEA. The CDR3 DNA reads TGCAGCGTTTCGATTGGGCGACAAGAAGAGACCCAGTACTTC. It translates to CSVSIGRQEETQYF.

This clonotype is medium-sized by share. The chain uses TRBV10-2 and TRBJ2-1; TRBD2 aligns across 9 bases. J was trimmed by 9 bases and V by 1 base; bases with no gene match: 7. The germline CDR1 and CDR2 sequences are WSHSY and SAAADI. The CDR3 runs 15 residues. CDR3 nucleotide sequence: TGCGCCAGCAGTGAGTTCGCGGGGGGGCCGGTTGAGCAGTTCTTC. Amino acid sequence: CASSEFAGGPVEQFF.

Regarding this clonotype: Sequence at one end of the junction differs from germline and may be a read error. This chain links TRBV7-9 with TRBJ2-7, with D unclear. Per the germline V gene, CDR1 is SEHNR and CDR2 is FQNEAQ (reference sequence). This CDR3 has 9 amino acids. The CDR3 loop is CASSPEQSF. The CDR3 DNA follows: TGTGCCAGCAGCCCCGAGCAGTCCTTC.

This clonotype was detected ten times or more. The chain carries TRBV29-1 and TRBJ2-1, with 9 bases fitting TRBD1. Trimming removed 4 bases from V and 4 bases from J; junction bases left unmatched: 8. The CDR3 loop spans 15 amino acids. From germline, CDR1 is SQVTM and CDR2 ANQGSEA. The CDR3 DNA follows: TGCAGCGTTGTGGCCCCGGGACAGGGTTACAATGAGCAGTTCTTC. Its protein is CSVVAPGQGYNEQFF.

With regard to this clonotype: A read error is possible here, since a much larger clone lies one base away. V and J are TRBV20-1 and TRBJ1-1; no clear D gene. This CDR3 has 12 residues. The germline V gene encodes CDR1 DFQATT and CDR2 SNEGSKA (reference sequence). CDR3 DNA: TGCGGTGCTAGAAGGCAGAACACTGAAGCTTTCTTT. This codes for CGARRQNTEAFF.

A remark on this clonotype: Possible read error: a much larger clone is one base away. V is TRBV5-1 and J is TRBJ2-7, with no clear D. Germline CDR1 and CDR2: SGHRS and YFSETQ. Trimming stripped 5 bases from V and 7 bases from J, with 13 bases between. This CDR3 has 12 residues. The CDR3 sequence: CASRRSYNEQYF. In nucleotides, the CDR3 is TGCGCCAGCAGGCGCAGTTACAATGAGCAGTACTTC. The entire variable domain, with the rest obtained from reference TRBV5-1 and TRBJ2-7, is as follows: KAGVTQTPRYLIKTRGQQVTLSCSPISGHRSVSWYQQTPGQGLQFLFEYFSETQRNKGNFPGRFSGRQFSNSRSEMNVSTLELGDSALYLCASRRSYNEQYFGPGTRLTVT.

Many counts were recorded for this clonotype. This sequence joins TRBV29-1 and TRBJ2-3; D unresolved. From germline, CDR1 is SQVTM and CDR2 ANQGSEA. Trimming pared 3 bases from V and 7 bases from J, leaving 8 bases between. The CDR3 length is 11 residues. CDR3: CSVDLTNTQYF. The CDR3 coding sequence is TGCAGCGTTGACCTGACGAATACGCAGTATTTT.

There are many counts of this clonotype. The chain joins TRBV7-9 to TRBJ1-5, with TRBD1 identical over 8 bases. CDR3 length: 15 residues. The V segment lost 3 bases and the J segment 3 bases; nucleotides outside the gene matches: 4. Germline V gives CDR1 SEHNR, CDR2 FQNEAQ (reference sequence). The CDR3 DNA follows: TGTGCCAGCAGCTTTCAGGGGGCTCCCAATCAGCCCCAGCATTTT. As protein: CASSFQGAPNQPQHF. Combining the CDR3 with reference TRBV7-9 and TRBJ1-5 gives the whole variable domain DTGVSQNPRHKITKRGQNVTFRCDPISEHNRLYWYRQTLGQGPEFLTYFQNEAQLEKSRLLSDRFSAERPKGSFSTLEIQRTEQGDSAMYLCASSFQGAPNQPQHFGDGTRLSIL.

On this clonotype itself: With a much larger clone just one base away, this may be a read error. This chain joins TRBV29-1 and TRBJ2-1; D ambiguous. Trimming stripped 2 bases from V and 4 bases from J, with 12 bases between. This CDR3 has 14 amino acids. CDR1 and CDR2 (germline): SQVTM, ANQGSEA. The CDR3 loop reads CSVETATLYNEQFF. The DNA of the CDR3 is TGCAGCGTTGAAACGGCGACACTTTACAATGAGCAGTTCTTC.

This clonotype has only a few counts. This chain links TRBV7-8 with TRBJ1-1; the D is unclear. This CDR3 has 14 residues. Germline V gene sequence: CDR1 SGHVS, CDR2 FQNEAQ. V was pared by 5 bases and J by 1 base, with 11 bases between. CDR3 protein: CASSNRGSNTEAFF. The CDR3 coding sequence is TGTGCCAGCAGCAATCGGGGATCGAACACTGAAGCTTTCTTT.

In its sample, this clonotype was seen many times. The chain carries TRBV28 and TRBJ2-3; possibly TRBD1 or TRBD2 for D (5 bases each). This CDR3 has 17 amino acids. Trimming shortened V by 6 bases and J by 0 bases, and 19 bases separated the two germline ends. Germline CDR1 reads MDHEN; CDR2 reads SYDVKM. The DNA for the CDR3 is TGTGCCAGCAGCCCGTATCCTGGGACCTCTAGCACAGATACGCAGTATTTT. Translated: CASSPYPGTSSTDTQYF.